The 4 T cell receptor beta chains given below trace back to one sample, sequenced in a study of T cell responses to AZD1222 COVID-19 vaccine. Repertoires were generated with immunoSEQ multiplex PCR, while TCRdb's copy carries only in-frame clones and drops some. In the table there are some 95,000 clones, 85% to 90% of which are singletons. This specimen was peripheral blood, taken on day 0 of MenACWY control vaccination. The origin of the receptors is an adult in good health.

The CDR3 nucleotides read TGTGCCAGCAGCTTAGACACCCACACTGAAGCTTTCTTT. Protein product: CASSLDTHTEAFF. The V call is TRBV7-9, the J call TRBJ1-1, with unresolved D. Germline-derived CDR1 and CDR2 are SEHNR and FQNEAQ (reference sequence). V lost 1 base, J lost 3 bases, and 6 bases lay in between. This CDR3 is 13 amino acids long. Full variable domain (missing parts from reference TRBV7-9 and TRBJ1-1): DTGVSQNPRHKITKRGQNVTFRCDPISEHNRLYWYRQTLGQGPEFLTYFQNEAQLEKSRLLSDRFSAERPKGSFSTLEIQRTEQGDSAMYLCASSLDTHTEAFFGQGTRLTVV.

The chain uses TRBV4-1 and TRBJ2-2; no firm D call. Trimming pared 5 bases from V and 1 base from J, leaving 5 bases between. CDR3 size: 13 residues. CDR1 and CDR2 from the germline V gene are MGHRA and YSYEKL. CDR3 nucleotides: TGCGCCAGCAGCGCCGGGAACACCGGGGAGCTGTTTTTT. This encodes CASSAGNTGELFF.

This clone was picked up one time. CDR3 in amino acids: CASSLGWAGSTEAFF. CDR3 nucleotides: TGTGCCAGCAGTTTAGGATGGGCGGGGAGCACTGAAGCTTTCTTT. The V call is TRBV28, the J call TRBJ1-1, with D unclear. The V gene's germline CDR1 is MDHEN and CDR2 SYDVKM. The length of the CDR3 is 15 residues. Trimming shortened V by 2 bases and J by 4 bases, and 14 bases separated the two germline ends.

The chain joins TRBV7-6 to TRBJ2-5, with D perhaps TRBD1 (6 bases). V was cut by 3 bases and J by 1 base, with 12 bases left in between. CDR1 is SGHVS, CDR2 FNYEAQ, per germline. This CDR3 has 15 amino acids. The CDR3 DNA reads as TGTGCCAGCAGCTTCTCAAGACAGGTCCAAGAGACCCAGTACTTC. Encoded protein: CASSFSRQVQETQYF. Combining the CDR3 with reference TRBV7-6 and TRBJ2-5 gives the whole variable domain GAGVSQSPRYKVTKRGQDVALRCDPISGHVSLYWYRQALGQGPEFLTYFNYEAQQDKSGLPNDRFSAERPEGSISTLTIQRTEQRDSAMYRCASSFSRQVQETQYFGPGTRLLVL.